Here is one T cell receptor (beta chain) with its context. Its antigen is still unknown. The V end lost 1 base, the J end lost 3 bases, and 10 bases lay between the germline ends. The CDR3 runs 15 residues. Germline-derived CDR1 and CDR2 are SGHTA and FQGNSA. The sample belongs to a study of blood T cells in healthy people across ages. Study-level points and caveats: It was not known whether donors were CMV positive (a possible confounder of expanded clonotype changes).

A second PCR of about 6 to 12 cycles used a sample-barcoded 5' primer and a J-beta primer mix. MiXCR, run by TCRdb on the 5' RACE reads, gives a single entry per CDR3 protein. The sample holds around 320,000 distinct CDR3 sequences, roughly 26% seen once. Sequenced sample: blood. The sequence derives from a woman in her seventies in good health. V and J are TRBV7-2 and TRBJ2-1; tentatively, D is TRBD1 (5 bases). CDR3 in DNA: TGTGCCAGCAGCTTAGGGGGCAAGATCTACAATGAGCAGTTCTTC. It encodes CASSLGGKIYNEQFF.